These T cell receptor beta chains were read from a single sample in a study of T-cell memory formation after mild COVID-19. A single record per CDR3 protein comes from TCRdb applying MiXCR to the 5' RACE reads. The sample lists approximately 300,000 distinct CDR3 sequences, 15% to 20% seen once, with 21% in the top ten. What was sequenced was PBMCs or a T cell subset sorted from them (not recorded which). Receptors originate from a man aged 18-30 years who had mild COVID-19 (a few samples of this study predate the infection). Cell type and time point are not known. CDR3s include the opening cysteine and the closing phenylalanine or tryptophan. Each record gives: J gene, V gene, D gene, clone size, CDR3 DNA, CDR3 protein. A D gene is named only where the DNA matches it firmly. A row's size may be missing; if present it is once, few, many or a size class.

TRBJ1-6 TRBV10-3 TRBD1 once TGTGCCATCGGGACAGGGGATCCCCTCCACTTT CAIGTGDPLHF
TRBJ2-5 TRBV12-3/TRBV12-4 TRBD1 - TGTGCCAGCAGAGACAGGGGGCGAGAGACCCAGTACTTC CASRDRGRETQYF
TRBJ2-1 TRBV9 TRBD1 few TGTGCCAGCAGCGTAGGGTCACAGGGGGGTAATGAGCAGTTCTTC CASSVGSQGGNEQFF
TRBJ2-7 TRBV5-5 TRBD1 - TGTGCCAGCAGTCCAACCGGGACAGGCTACGAGCAGTACTTC CASSPTGTGYEQYF
TRBJ2-3 TRBV10-3 - - TGTGCCATCCAGCCTAGAGGGGGGGCGCCAGATACGCAGTATTTT CAIQPRGGAPDTQYF
TRBJ1-4 TRBV3-1 - - TGTGCCAGCAGCCAAAGTCCTGGGACTAATGAAAAACTGTTTTTT CASSQSPGTNEKLFF
TRBJ2-5 TRBV19 TRBD1 many TGTGCCAGTAGTCCCGGGACAGGAACCCAAGAGACCCAGTACTTC CASSPGTGTQETQYF
TRBJ2-1 TRBV4-3 - - TGCGCCAGCAGCCAAGAATTGGGGTGGGCCGGTGAGCAGTTCTTC CASSQELGWAGEQFF
TRBJ2-7 TRBV11-2 - - TGTGCCAGCAGCCCCGGACTTCCAAGCTCCTACGAGCAGTACTTC CASSPGLPSSYEQYF
TRBJ1-6 TRBV4-3 TRBD1 few TGCGCCAGCAGCCAAATCGGGGACAGCAATTCACCCCTCCACTTT CASSQIGDSNSPLHF
TRBJ2-4 TRBV29-1 - few TGCAGCGTTGAGGGGGGTTTCGAAAACATTCAGTACTTC CSVEGGFENIQYF
TRBJ2-2 TRBV4-1 - many TGCGCCAGCAGCCAATTCGGCGGGGAGCTGTTTTTT CASSQFGGELFF
TRBJ2-7 TRBV4-1 TRBD1 - TGCGCCAGCCGGGAAACACAGGGGGAATTCAACGAGCAGTACTTC CASRETQGEFNEQYF
TRBJ1-5 TRBV29-1 - - TGCAGCGTAACCCCAGGGGCGAGCAATCAGCCCCAGCATTTT CSVTPGASNQPQHF
TRBJ2-2 TRBV5-1 TRBD2 few TGCGCCAGCAGGCCCGGGGGGAGCACCGGGGAGCTGTTTTTT CASRPGGSTGELFF
TRBJ2-6 TRBV19 - - TGTGCCAGTAGTATTCCCAGGACCCTCAAGCGGGCCAACGTCCTGACTTTC CASSIPRTLKRANVLTF
TRBJ1-6 TRBV4-2 TRBD1 - TGTGCCAGCAGCCAAGATGGAGGGGGCGGGATTTCACCCCTCCACTTT CASSQDGGGGISPLHF
TRBJ1-2 TRBV5-6 - many TGTGCCAGCAGCCCTATGCAGTCTAACTATGGCTACACCTTC CASSPMQSNYGYTF
TRBJ2-7 TRBV5-1 - - TGCGCCAGCAGCCTCATGGGGATCCACGAGCAGTACTTC CASSLMGIHEQYF
TRBJ2-2 TRBV7-3 - - TGTGCCAGCAGCCCCCTGCTAGCCGGGGAGCTGTTTTTT CASSPLLAGELFF
TRBJ2-3 TRBV24-1 TRBD2 few TGTGCCACCAGTGATTTTGCTAGCGGGGGGGTGTCAGATACGCAGTATTTT CATSDFASGGVSDTQYF
TRBJ1-4 TRBV7-3 - few TGTGCCAGCAGCTTAGAGGGTGGGGAAAAACTGTTTTTT CASSLEGGEKLFF
TRBJ2-7 TRBV5-1 - many TGCGCCAGCAGCTTGGGTCCAGCCACCTCCTACGAGCAGTACTTC CASSLGPATSYEQYF
TRBJ1-1 TRBV12-3/TRBV12-4 - - TGTGCCAGCAGTTTAAATACAAGAAACGCTGAAGCTTTCTTT CASSLNTRNAEAFF
TRBJ1-1 TRBV6-2/TRBV6-3 - - TGTTCCAGCAGAGGGGGTTTGGACACTGAAGCTTTCTTT CSSRGGLDTEAFF
TRBJ2-3 TRBV7-2 TRBD2 - TGTGCCAGCAGCTCCTTAGCGGGAAATACGCAGTATTTT CASSSLAGNTQYF
TRBJ2-7 TRBV20-1 TRBD1 - TGCAGTGCCACCGGGACAGGTCCATTAGGGGAGCAGTACTTC CSATGTGPLGEQYF
TRBJ2-1 TRBV7-9 TRBD1 few TGTGCCAGCAGCTTACAGGGGGCCTACAATGAGCAGTTCTTC CASSLQGAYNEQFF
TRBJ1-1 TRBV7-9 - few TGTGCCAGCAGAAGGGGGATCACTGAAGCTTTCTTT CASRRGITEAFF
TRBJ2-3 TRBV10-3 TRBD2 few TGTGCCATCAGTGAGTCTAGGGCGGGGGTGAATACGCAGTATTTT CAISESRAGVNTQYF
TRBJ2-2 TRBV4-3 TRBD1 few TGCGCCAGCGGGGAGGGGACAGGGTACACCGGGGAGCTGTTTTTT CASGEGTGYTGELFF
TRBJ1-2 TRBV30 - - TGTGCCGGTCGGTGGTACGAGTATGGCTACACCTTC CAGRWYEYGYTF